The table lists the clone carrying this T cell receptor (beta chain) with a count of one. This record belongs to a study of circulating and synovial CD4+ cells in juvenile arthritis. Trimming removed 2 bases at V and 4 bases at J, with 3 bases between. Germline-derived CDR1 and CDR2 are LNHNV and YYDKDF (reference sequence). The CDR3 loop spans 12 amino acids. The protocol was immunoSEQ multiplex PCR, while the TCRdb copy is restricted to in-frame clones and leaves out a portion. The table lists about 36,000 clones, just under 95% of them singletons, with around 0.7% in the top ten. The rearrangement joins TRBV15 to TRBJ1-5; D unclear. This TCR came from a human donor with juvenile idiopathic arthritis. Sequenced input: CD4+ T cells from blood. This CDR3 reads CATSRINQPQHF. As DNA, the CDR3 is TGTGCCACCAGCAGAATAAATCAGCCCCAGCATTTT.